This T cell receptor (beta chain) was identified in a study of siplizumab effects on memory and regulatory T cells. About 91,000 TCR templates were measured in each sample. TCRdb's table, derived via immunoSEQ multiplex PCR, lists solely in-frame clones and lacks some. This table holds approximately 12,000 clones, approximately 50% found once. Findings and limits, study-wide: Siplizumab significantly decreased alloreactive sequences from unstimulated CD4+ memory cells. Naive versus memory phenotype went unassigned for roughly 75-96% of proliferating CD4+ or CD8+ clones. The apparent diversity of naive T cells exceeded that of memory cells, and naive T cells seemed to make a major contribution to the alloresponse.

The germline CDR1 and CDR2 sequences are LNHDA and SQIVND (reference sequence). CDR3 size: 14 residues. V was shortened by 6 bases and J by 0 bases, with 12 bases between the two germline ends. This clone is medium-sized. What it binds is not known. Coculture of the mixed lymphocyte reaction cells took place at 37 degrees C and lasted approximately six days. The chain is built from TRBV19 and TRBJ2-7; no firm D call. The receptor comes from a human donor in good health; the cells came from an allogeneic mixed lymphocyte reaction. Some clones in this sample may be carry-over from other donors' samples. The sequencing sample was made of CFSE-low (dividing) CD8+ T cells sorted from an allogeneic mixed lymphocyte reaction. The CDR3 DNA reads as TGTGCCAGTAGCCAGGACCGTGTCTCCTACGAGCAGTACTTC. This gives the protein CASSQDRVSYEQYF.